These 10 T cell receptor beta chains came from one sample sequenced in a study of technical replicates of blood from a few donors. This table comes from immunoSEQ multiplex PCR, and its TCRdb copy is limited to in-frame clones, with some not included. The sample includes fewer than 100,000 clones, just over 90% of them seen just once. Material: T cells isolated from PBMCs. All receptors derive from a human donor in good health.

The chain combines TRBV29-1 with TRBJ2-2; D not resolved. There are 14 residues in the CDR3. V was pared by 7 bases and J by 1 base, with 13 bases between. CDR1 and CDR2 (germline): SQVTM, ANQGSEA. In DNA form, the CDR3 reads TGCAGCGGGTCGTTCACAAGGAACACCGGGGAGCTGTTTTTT. It yields the protein CSGSFTRNTGELFF.

This chain uses TRBV19 with TRBJ1-5, with a tentative D call TRBD1 (6 bases). V was pared by 6 bases and J by 0 bases, with 15 bases between. CDR1 is LNHDA, CDR2 SQIVND, per germline (reference sequence). This CDR3 spans 16 amino acids. CDR3 region: CASREWGLSSNQPQHF. In nucleotides, the CDR3 is TGTGCCAGTAGAGAGTGGGGGCTAAGTAGCAATCAGCCCCAGCATTTT.

This chain joins TRBV11-2 and TRBJ2-1, with D tentatively TRBD1 (6 bases). V lost 1 base and J lost 3, with 7 bases in between. Germline V gene data show CDR1 as SGHAT and CDR2 as FQNNGV. The CDR3 has 14 residues. DNA for the CDR3: TGTGCCAGCAGCTTAGTGGACAGCTACAATGAGCAGTTCTTC. It specifies CASSLVDSYNEQFF.

The chain recombines TRBV28 with TRBJ2-7; TRBD2 matches 10 bases. This CDR3 has 15 amino acids. The junction had 4 bases not matched to a gene; V was cut back by 2 bases and J by 3 bases. The germline V gene encodes CDR1 MDHEN and CDR2 SYDVKM. CDR3: CASSLGASGSYEQYF. CDR3 sequence (DNA): TGTGCCAGCAGTTTAGGGGCTAGCGGGAGCTACGAGCAGTACTTC.

This clone was found a few times. The CDR3 coding sequence is TGTGCCTGGAGGTACGGGGGTGGCTACACCTTC. This codes for CAWRYGGGYTF. This rearrangement joins TRBV30 to TRBJ1-2; D might be TRBD1 (5 bases). Germline CDR1 reads GTSNPN; CDR2 reads SVGIG (reference sequence). The CDR3 contains 11 residues. Trimming removed 3 bases from V and 7 bases from J, with 9 bases in between.

This chain uses TRBV6-5 with TRBJ2-1, with a tentative D call TRBD2 (6 bases). Germline V lookup: CDR1 MNHEY, CDR2 SVGAGI. The V end was cut by 5 bases, the J end by 13 bases, with 12 bases between. CDR3 length equals 11 residues. The CDR3 nucleotides read TGTGCCAGCAGTGCCGGGGGTCCCCAGTTCTTC. It codes for CASSAGGPQFF.

The V gene is TRBV7-9, the J gene TRBJ2-7, with 7 bases identical to TRBD1. Germline CDR1 is SEHNR and CDR2 is FQNEAQ (reference sequence). The V gene end was trimmed by 4 bases and the J gene end by 3 bases; junction bases not matched to a gene: 3. The CDR3 is made up of 13 amino acids. DNA of the CDR3: TGTGCCAGCAGCTCCGGGACAGACTACGAGCAGTACTTC. Translating gives CASSSGTDYEQYF.

The V and J genes are TRBV29-1 and TRBJ1-3; 7 bases fit TRBD1. CDR1 is SQVTM and CDR2 is ANQGSEA in the germline V gene. There are 14 residues in the CDR3. CDR3 bases: TGCGGAGCCGAACAGGGGTTTAGTGGAAACACCATATATTTT. As protein: CGAEQGFSGNTIYF.

The chain couples TRBV19 to TRBJ2-2; a possible D gene is TRBD2 (5 bases). The length of the CDR3 is 17 residues. Looked up from germline, CDR1 is LNHDA and CDR2 is SQIVND (reference sequence). Trimming removed 7 bases at V and 1 base at J, with 19 bases between. The CDR3 region has the DNA TGTGCCAGTAACTCCGGGGTCCACTTTATGAACACCGGGGAGCTGTTTTTT. Encoded protein: CASNSGVHFMNTGELFF.

The chain couples TRBV13 to TRBJ1-1; perhaps TRBD1 as D (6 bases). The CDR3 runs 12 residues. Trimming stripped 5 bases from V and 6 bases from J, with 10 bases between. The germline gives CDR1 PRHDT, CDR2 FYEKMQ (reference sequence). This chain's CDR3 is CASSAQGAEAFF. The CDR3 bases are TGTGCCAGCAGCGCACAGGGCGCTGAAGCTTTCTTT. Supplemented by reference TRBV13 and TRBJ1-1, the full variable domain reads AAGVIQSPRHLIKEKRETATLKCYPIPRHDTVYWYQQGPGQDPQFLISFYEKMQSDKGSIPDRFSAQQFSDYHSELNMSSLELGDSALYFCASSAQGAEAFFGQGTRLTVV.